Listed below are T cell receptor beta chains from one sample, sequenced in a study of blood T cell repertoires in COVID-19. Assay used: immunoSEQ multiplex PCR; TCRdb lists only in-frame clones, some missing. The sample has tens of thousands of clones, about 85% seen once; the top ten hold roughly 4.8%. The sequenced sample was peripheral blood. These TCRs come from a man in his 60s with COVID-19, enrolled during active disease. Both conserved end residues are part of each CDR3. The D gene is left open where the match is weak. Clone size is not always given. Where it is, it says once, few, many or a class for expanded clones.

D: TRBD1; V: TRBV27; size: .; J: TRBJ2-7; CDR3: CASSPTGVSYEQYF; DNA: TGTGCCAGCAGTCCGACAGGGGTCTCCTACGAGCAGTACTTC
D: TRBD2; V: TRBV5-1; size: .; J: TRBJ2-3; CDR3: CASSTWASGSTDTQYF; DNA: TGCGCCAGCAGCACCTGGGCTAGCGGCAGCACAGATACGCAGTATTTT
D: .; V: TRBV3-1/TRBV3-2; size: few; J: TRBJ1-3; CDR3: CASRDPGNTIYF; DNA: TGTGCCAGTCGAGATCCGGGAAACACCATATATTTT
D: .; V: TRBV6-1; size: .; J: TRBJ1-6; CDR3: CASSVWQGSYNSPLHF; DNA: TGTGCCAGCAGTGTTTGGCAGGGCTCCTATAATTCACCCCTCCACTTT
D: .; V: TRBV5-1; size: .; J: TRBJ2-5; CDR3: CASSLERGGAFIGETQYF; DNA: TGCGCCAGCAGCTTGGAAAGGGGCGGAGCCTTCATTGGCGAGACCCAGTACTTC
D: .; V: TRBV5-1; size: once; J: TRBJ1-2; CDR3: CASSLDGLNYGYTF; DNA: TGCGCCAGCAGCTTGGACGGACTTAACTATGGCTACACCTTC
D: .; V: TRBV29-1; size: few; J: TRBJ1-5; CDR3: CSVGLGVNQPQHF; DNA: TGCAGCGTTGGCTTAGGGGTCAATCAGCCCCAGCATTTT
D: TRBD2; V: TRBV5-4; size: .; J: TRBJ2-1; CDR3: CASSPRALAGKPYNEQFF; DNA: TGTGCCAGCAGCCCCAGGGCGCTAGCGGGAAAACCCTACAATGAGCAGTTCTTC
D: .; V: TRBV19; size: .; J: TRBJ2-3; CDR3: CASRDTPNTDTQYF; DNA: TGTGCCAGCCGGGACACCCCTAACACAGATACGCAGTATTTT
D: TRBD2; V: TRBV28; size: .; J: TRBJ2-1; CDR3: CASSFSGGRRREQFF; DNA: TGTGCCAGCAGTTTCTCCGGCGGGAGGAGGCGTGAGCAGTTCTTC
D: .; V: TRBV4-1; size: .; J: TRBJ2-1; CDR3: CATSPRGKGPVKQFF; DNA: TGCGCCACCAGCCCCCGGGGGAAGGGCCCGGTAAAGCAGTTCTTC
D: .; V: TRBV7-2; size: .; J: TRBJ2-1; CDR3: CASSLIQGKDEQFF; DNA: TGTGCCAGCAGCTTAATTCAGGGTAAGGATGAGCAGTTCTTC
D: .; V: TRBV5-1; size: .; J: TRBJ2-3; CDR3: CASSLGQVRTDTQYF; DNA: TGCGCCAGCAGCTTGGGACAGGTACGCACAGATACGCAGTATTTT
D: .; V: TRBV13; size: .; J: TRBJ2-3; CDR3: CASSLVRGDTQYF; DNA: TGTGCCAGCAGCTTAGTAAGGGGGGATACGCAGTATTTT
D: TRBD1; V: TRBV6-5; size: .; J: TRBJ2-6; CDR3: CATETGGSGANVLTF; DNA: TGTGCCACCGAGACAGGGGGCTCTGGGGCCAACGTCCTGACTTTC
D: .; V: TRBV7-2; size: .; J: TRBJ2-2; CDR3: CASRRRGASETGELFF; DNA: TGTGCCAGCAGGCGGCGTGGGGCGTCGGAAACCGGGGAGCTGTTTTTT
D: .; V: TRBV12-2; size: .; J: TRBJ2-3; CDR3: CASRLPPPSGRWRPPRVWYDTQYF; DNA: TGTGCAAGTCGCTTACCACCCCCGAGCGGGAGATGGAGGCCACCCAGGGTTTGGTACGATACGCAGTATTTT
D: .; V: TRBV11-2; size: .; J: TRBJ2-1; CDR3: CASSLDFAGKREQFF; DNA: TGTGCCAGCAGCTTAGATTTTGCAGGGAAACGTGAGCAGTTCTTC
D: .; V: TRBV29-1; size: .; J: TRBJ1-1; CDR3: CSVAGGDTEAFF; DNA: TGCAGCGTTGCTGGGGGGGACACTGAAGCTTTCTTT
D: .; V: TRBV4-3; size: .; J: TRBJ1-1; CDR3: CASSQGPGQANTEAFF; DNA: TGCGCCAGCAGCCAAGGACCAGGGCAGGCGAACACTGAAGCTTTCTTT